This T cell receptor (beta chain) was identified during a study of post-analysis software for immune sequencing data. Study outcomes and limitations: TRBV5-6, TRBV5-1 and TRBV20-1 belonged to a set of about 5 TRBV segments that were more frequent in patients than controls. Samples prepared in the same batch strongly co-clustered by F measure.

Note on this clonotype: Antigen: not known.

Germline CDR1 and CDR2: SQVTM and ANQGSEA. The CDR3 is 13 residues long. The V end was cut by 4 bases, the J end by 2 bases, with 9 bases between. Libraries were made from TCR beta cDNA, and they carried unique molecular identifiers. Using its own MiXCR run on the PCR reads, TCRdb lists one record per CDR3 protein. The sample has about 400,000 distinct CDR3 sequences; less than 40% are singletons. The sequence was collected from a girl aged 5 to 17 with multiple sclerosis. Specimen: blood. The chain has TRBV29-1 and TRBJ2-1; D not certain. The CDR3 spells CSVVRPTYNEQFF. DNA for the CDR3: TGCAGCGTTGTCCGTCCTACCTACAATGAGCAGTTCTTC.